This TCR beta chain emerged from a study of blood T cell repertoires in COVID-19. Study-wide context: The origin of the acute and convalescent COVID-19 samples was the United States, Italy and Spain.

Germline lookup yields CDR1 MDHEN and CDR2 SYDVKM. CDR3 length equals 15 residues. Trimming cost V 6 bases and J 4 bases; bases outside gene matches: 11. In the authors' workflow: Amplification of reference gene primers was used by the study to estimate nucleated cell counts. Clones were read by immunoSEQ multiplex PCR, and TCRdb kept only the in-frame ones, dropping some. That table supplies the V and J calls and clone size; D and trimming were determined from the DNA. The sample lists about 71,000 clones; 80% to 90% were seen once. The clonotype originates from a young man with acute or convalescent COVID-19. The chain uses TRBV28 and TRBJ1-2; TRBD1 aligns across 7 bases. The sequencing sample was made of peripheral blood. CDR3 sequence: CASRNPGQLFYGYTF. Written as DNA, the CDR3 is TGTGCCAGCAGGAATCCGGGACAGCTTTTCTATGGCTACACCTTC.